The T cell receptor (beta chain) described here comes from a study of blood T cells in healthy people across ages. The use of a sample-barcoded 5' primer and a J-beta primer mix characterized a second PCR of about 6 to 11 cycles. TCRdb used MiXCR to reprocess the 5' RACE reads, holding one entry per CDR3 protein. The table lists some 930,000 distinct CDR3 sequences, under 35% of them singletons. This clonotype was counted between two and nine times. Germline lookup yields CDR1 PRHDT and CDR2 FYEKMQ (reference sequence). Losses at the gene ends were 9 bases for V and 2 bases for J; bases not matched to a gene: 16. The CDR3 length is 17 residues. A further study also used this sample, focusing on T cells of mothers and their children. As that study records: Whatever RNA was extracted went entirely into cDNA synthesis, at around 1.6 ug per 15 ul.

The clonotype originates from a woman between 40 and 55 years old in good health. Sequences were obtained from blood. The rearrangement joins TRBV13 to TRBJ2-5; 9 positions agree with TRBD1. DNA for the CDR3: TGTGCCAGTCCGCGTCCGGGACAGGGACGTCTTCAAGAGACCCAGTACTTC. This codes for CASPRPGQGRLQETQYF.